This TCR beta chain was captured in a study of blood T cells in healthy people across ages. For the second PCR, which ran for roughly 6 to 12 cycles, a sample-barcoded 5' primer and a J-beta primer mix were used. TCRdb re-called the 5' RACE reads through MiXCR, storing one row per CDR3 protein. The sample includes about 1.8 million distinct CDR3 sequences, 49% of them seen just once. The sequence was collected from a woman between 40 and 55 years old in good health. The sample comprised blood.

The CDR3 sequence: CASSPRGTPGSYEQYF. DNA of the CDR3: TGTGCCAGCAGTCCTAGGGGGACTCCAGGCTCCTACGAGCAGTACTTC. This chain uses TRBV28 with TRBJ2-7; D is tentatively TRBD1 or TRBD2 (6 bases each). V lost 5 bases to trimming and J lost 0 bases, with 17 bases between them. CDR1 and CDR2 (germline): MDHEN, SYDVKM. The CDR3 contains 16 residues.